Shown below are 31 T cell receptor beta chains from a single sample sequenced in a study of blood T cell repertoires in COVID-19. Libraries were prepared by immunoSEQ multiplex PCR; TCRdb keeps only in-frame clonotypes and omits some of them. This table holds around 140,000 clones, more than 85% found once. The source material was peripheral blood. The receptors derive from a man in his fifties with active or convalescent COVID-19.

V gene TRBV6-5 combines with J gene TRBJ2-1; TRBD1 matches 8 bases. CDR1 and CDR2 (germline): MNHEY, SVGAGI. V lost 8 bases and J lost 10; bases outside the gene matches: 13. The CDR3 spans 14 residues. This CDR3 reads CASLVVRGLGEQFF. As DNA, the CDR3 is TGTGCCAGCCTTGTCGTCAGGGGGCTGGGGGAGCAGTTCTTC.

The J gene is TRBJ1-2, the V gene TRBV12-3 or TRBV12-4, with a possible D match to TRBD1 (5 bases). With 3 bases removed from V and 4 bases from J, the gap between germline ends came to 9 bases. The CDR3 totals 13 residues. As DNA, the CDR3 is TGTGCCAGCAGTTTTAGGCAGGGCTATGGCTACACCTTC. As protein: CASSFRQGYGYTF.

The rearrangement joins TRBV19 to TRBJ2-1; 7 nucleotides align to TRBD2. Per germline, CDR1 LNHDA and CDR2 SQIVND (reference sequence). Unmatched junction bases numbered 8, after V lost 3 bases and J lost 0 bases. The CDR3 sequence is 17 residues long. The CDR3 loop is CASSMGGATSSYNEQFF. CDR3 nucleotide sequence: TGTGCCAGTAGTATGGGAGGGGCGACCAGCTCCTACAATGAGCAGTTCTTC. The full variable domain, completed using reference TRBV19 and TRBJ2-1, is DGGITQSPKYLFRKEGQNVTLSCEQNLNHDAMYWYRQDPGQGLRLIYYSQIVNDFQKGDIAEGYSVSREKKESFPLTVTSAQKNPTAFYLCASSMGGATSSYNEQFFGPGTRLTVL.

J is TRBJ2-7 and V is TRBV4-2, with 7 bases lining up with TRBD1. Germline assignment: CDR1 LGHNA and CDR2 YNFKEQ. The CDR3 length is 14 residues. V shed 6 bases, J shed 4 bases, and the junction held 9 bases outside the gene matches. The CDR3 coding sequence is TGTGCCAGCAGATTTGAACCGGGACAGTACGAGCAGTACTTC. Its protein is CASRFEPGQYEQYF.

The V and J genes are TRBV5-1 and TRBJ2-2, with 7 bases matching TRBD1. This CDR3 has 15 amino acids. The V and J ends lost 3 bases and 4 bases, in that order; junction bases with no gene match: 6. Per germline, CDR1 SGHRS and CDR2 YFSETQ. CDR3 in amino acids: CASSSKQGPTGELFF. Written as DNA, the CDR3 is TGCGCCAGCAGCTCCAAACAGGGGCCCACCGGGGAGCTGTTTTTT.

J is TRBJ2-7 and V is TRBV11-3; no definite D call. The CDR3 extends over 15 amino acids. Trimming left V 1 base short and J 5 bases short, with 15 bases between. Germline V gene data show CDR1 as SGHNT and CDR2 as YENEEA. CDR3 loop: CASSLGPRGPDEQYF. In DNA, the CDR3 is TGTGCCAGCAGCTTAGGGCCGCGCGGTCCCGACGAGCAGTACTTC. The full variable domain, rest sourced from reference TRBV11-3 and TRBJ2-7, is EAGVVQSPRYKIIEKKQPVAFWCNPISGHNTLYWYLQNLGQGPELLIRYENEEAVDDSQLPKDRFSAERLKGVDSTLKIQPAELGDSAVYLCASSLGPRGPDEQYFGPGTRLTVT.

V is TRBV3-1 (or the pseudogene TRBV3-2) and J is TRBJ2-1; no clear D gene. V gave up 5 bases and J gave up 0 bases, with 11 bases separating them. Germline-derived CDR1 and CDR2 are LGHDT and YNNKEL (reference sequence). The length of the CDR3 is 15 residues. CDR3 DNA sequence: TGTGCCAGCAGCTCCGACTCGAGCTCCTACAATGAGCAGTTCTTC. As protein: CASSSDSSSYNEQFF.

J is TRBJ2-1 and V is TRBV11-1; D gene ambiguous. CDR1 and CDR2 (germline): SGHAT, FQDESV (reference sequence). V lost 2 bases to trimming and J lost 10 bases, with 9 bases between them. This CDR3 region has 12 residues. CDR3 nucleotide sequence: TGTGCCAGCAGCTTAACATTCACAGAGCAGTTCTTC. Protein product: CASSLTFTEQFF.

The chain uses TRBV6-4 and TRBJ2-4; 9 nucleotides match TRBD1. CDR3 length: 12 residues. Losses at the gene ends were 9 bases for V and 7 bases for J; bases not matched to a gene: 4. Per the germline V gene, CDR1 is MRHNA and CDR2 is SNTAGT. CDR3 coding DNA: TGTGCCAGGGGACAGGGCCGGAACATTCAGTACTTC. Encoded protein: CARGQGRNIQYF.

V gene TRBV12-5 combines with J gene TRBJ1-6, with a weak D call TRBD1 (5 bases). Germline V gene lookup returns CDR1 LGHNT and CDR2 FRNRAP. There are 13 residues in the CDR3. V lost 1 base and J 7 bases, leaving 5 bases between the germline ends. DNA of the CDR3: TGTGCTAGTGGTTTGGAGGGGAATTCACCCCTCCACTTT. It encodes CASGLEGNSPLHF.

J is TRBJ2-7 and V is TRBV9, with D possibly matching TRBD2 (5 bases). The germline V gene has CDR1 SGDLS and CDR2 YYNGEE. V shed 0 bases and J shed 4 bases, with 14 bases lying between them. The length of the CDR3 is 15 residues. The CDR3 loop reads CASSVGREGAYEQYF. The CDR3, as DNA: TGTGCCAGCAGCGTAGGACGGGAAGGAGCTTACGAGCAGTACTTC.

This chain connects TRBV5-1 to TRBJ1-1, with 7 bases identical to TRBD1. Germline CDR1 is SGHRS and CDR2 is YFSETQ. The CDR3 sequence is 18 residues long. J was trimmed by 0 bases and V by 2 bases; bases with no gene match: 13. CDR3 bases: TGCGCCAGCAGCTTCCCCCGGCGGCAGGGGGATATGAACACTGAAGCTTTCTTT. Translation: CASSFPRRQGDMNTEAFF.

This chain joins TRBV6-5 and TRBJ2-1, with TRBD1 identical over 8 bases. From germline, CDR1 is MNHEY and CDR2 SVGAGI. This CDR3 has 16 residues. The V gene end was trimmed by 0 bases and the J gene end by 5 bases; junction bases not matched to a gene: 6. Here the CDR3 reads CASSYSEGDRHNEQFF. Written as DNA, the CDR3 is TGTGCCAGCAGTTACTCAGAGGGGGACAGGCACAATGAGCAGTTCTTC.

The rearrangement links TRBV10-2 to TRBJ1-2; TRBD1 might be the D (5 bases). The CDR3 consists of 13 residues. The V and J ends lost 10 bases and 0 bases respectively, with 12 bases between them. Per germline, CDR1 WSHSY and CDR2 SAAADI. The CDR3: CATRGAANYGYTF. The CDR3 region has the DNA TGCGCCACCAGAGGGGCGGCTAACTATGGCTACACCTTC.

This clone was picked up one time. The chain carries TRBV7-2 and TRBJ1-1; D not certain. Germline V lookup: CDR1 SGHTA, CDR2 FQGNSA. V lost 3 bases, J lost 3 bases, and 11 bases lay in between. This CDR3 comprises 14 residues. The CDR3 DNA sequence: TGTGCCAGCAGCTTTGGTGCGGAGTACACTGAAGCTTTCTTT. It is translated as CASSFGAEYTEAFF.

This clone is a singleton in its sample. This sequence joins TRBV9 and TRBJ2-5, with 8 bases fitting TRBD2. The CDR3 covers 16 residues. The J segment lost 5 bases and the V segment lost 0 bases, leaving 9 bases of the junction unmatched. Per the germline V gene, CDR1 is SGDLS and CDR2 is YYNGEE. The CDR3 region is CASSVGWAGGMETQYF. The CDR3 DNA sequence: TGTGCCAGCAGCGTAGGTTGGGCGGGAGGTATGGAGACCCAGTACTTC.

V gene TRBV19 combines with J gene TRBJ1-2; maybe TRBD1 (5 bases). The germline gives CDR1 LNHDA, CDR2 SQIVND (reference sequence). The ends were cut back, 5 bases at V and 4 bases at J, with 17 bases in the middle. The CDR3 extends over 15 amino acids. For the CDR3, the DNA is TGTGCCAGTAGTGTAGGACACAATCTCGGCTATGGCTACACCTTC. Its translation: CASSVGHNLGYGYTF. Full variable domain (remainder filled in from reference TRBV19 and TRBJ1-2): DGGITQSPKYLFRKEGQNVTLSCEQNLNHDAMYWYRQDPGQGLRLIYYSQIVNDFQKGDIAEGYSVSREKKESFPLTVTSAQKNPTAFYLCASSVGHNLGYGYTFGSGTRLTVV.

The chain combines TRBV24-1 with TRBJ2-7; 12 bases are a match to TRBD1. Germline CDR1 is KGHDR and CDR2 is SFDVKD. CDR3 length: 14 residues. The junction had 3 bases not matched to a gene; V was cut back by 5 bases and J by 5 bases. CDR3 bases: TGTGCCACCAGTGGGGGACAGGGGGCCAACGAGCAGTACTTC. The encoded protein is CATSGGQGANEQYF.

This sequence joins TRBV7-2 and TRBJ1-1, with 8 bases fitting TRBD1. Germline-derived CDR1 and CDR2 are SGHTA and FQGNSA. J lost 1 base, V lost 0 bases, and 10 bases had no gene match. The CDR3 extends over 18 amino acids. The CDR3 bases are TGTGCCAGCAGCTTAGCGTTAACCCAGACAGGGGCGAACACTGAAGCTTTCTTT. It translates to CASSLALTQTGANTEAFF.

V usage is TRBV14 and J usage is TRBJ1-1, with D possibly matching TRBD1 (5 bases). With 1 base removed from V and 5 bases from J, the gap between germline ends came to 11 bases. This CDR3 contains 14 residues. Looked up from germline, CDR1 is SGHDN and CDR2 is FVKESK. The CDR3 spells CASSQVGRGTEAFF. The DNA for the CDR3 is TGTGCCAGCAGCCAAGTCGGGAGGGGTACTGAAGCTTTCTTT.

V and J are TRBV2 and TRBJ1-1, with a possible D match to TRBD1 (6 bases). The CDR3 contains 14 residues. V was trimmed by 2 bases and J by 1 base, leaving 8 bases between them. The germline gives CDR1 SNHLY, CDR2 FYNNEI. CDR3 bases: TGTGCCAGCAGTGAATTGGGGGCGAACACTGAAGCTTTCTTT. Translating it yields CASSELGANTEAFF.

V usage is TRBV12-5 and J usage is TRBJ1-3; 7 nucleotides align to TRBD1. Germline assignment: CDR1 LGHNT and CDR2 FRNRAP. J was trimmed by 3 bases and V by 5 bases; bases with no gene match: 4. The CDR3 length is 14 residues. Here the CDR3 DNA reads TGTGCTAGTGGTCGAGGGGGCCTTGGAAACACCATATATTTT. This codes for CASGRGGLGNTIYF.

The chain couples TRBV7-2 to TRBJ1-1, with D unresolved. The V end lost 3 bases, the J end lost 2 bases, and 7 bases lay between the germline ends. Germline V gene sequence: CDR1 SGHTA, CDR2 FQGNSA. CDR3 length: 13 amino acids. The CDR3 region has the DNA TGTGCCAGCAGCTTCCGGGTTAACACTGAAGCTTTCTTT. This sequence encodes CASSFRVNTEAFF.

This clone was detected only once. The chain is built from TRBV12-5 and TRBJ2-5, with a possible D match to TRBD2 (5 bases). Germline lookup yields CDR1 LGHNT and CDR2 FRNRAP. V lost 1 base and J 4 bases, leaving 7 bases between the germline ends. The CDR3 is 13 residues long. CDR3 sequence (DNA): TGTGCTAGTGGTTTGGGGGCGGGAGAGACCCAGTACTTC. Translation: CASGLGAGETQYF.

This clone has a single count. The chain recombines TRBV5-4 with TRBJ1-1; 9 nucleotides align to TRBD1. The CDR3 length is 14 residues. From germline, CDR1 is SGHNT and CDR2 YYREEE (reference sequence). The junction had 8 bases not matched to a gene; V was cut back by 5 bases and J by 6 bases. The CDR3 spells CASRPQGAEAEAFF. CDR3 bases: TGTGCCAGCAGGCCACAGGGGGCTGAGGCTGAAGCTTTCTTT.

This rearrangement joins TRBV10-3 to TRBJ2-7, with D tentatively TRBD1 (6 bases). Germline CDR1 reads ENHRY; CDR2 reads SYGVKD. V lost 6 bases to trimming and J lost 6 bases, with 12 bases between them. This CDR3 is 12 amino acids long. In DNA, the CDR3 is TGTGCCATCAGGGACAGTAGCGTCGAGCAGTACTTC. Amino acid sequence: CAIRDSSVEQYF.

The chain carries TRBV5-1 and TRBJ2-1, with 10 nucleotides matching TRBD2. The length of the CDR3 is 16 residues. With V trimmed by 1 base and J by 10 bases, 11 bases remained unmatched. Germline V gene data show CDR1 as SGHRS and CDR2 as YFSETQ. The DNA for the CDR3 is TGCGCCAGCAGCTTGCGGGGCCTAGCGGGAGTGGAGGAGCAGTTCTTC. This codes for CASSLRGLAGVEEQFF. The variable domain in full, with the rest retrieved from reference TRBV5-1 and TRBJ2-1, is KAGVTQTPRYLIKTRGQQVTLSCSPISGHRSVSWYQQTPGQGLQFLFEYFSETQRNKGNFPGRFSGRQFSNSRSEMNVSTLELGDSALYLCASSLRGLAGVEEQFFGPGTRLTVL.

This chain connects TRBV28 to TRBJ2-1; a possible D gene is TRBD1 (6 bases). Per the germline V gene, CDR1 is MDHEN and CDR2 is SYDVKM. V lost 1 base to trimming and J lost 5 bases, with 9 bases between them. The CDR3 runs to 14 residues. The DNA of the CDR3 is TGTGCCAGCAGTTTATTTCAGGGGCACAATGAGCAGTTCTTC. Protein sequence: CASSLFQGHNEQFF.

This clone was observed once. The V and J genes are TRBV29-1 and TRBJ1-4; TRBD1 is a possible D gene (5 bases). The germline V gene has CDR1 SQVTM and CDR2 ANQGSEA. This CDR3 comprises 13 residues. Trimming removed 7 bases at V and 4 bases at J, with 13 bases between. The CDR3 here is CSGSGGINEKLFF. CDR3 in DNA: TGCAGCGGATCCGGGGGGATTAATGAAAAACTGTTTTTT.

Written as DNA, the CDR3 is TGTGCCAGCACCTTCGGACAGCTCTCCTACAATGAGCAGTTCTTC. This codes for CASTFGQLSYNEQFF. The chain carries TRBV11-2 and TRBJ2-1; a weak D match, TRBD1 (6 bases). The CDR3 is made up of 15 amino acids. V dropped 7 bases and J dropped 0 bases, with 13 bases sitting between them. In germline, CDR1 is SGHAT, CDR2 FQNNGV.

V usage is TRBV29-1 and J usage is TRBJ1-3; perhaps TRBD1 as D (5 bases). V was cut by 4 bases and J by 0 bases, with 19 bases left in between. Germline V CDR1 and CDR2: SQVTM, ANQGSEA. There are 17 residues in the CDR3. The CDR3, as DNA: TGCAGCGTTGTGGGCATCGCGGGGCGCTTCTCTGGAAACACCATATATTTT. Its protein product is CSVVGIAGRFSGNTIYF.